This T cell receptor beta chain was sequenced during a study of human T cells and chemical hapten exposure. Study-wide context: Slight volume differences across pooled libraries mainly accounted for varying per-sample TCR yields. Whole-study findings and limits: TCRs whose frequency exceeded 1 in 1000 remained the same following DPC sensitization.

Library construction involved attaching unique molecular identifiers to individual cDNA molecules, which allowed quantitative, reproducible TCR counting. Per the original methods: A typical sample had roughly 91,000 TCRs, with about 23,224 to 750,000 overall. TCRdb re-called the RACE reads through MiXCR, storing one row per CDR3 protein. These V and J calls derive from TCRdb rather than the authors' analysis. The sample has over 85,000 distinct CDR3 sequences; about 8.6% are singletons. This sample's time point: healthy volunteer bleed at 2 weeks. Unfractionated whole blood yielded total RNA. Concerning this clonotype itself: Its antigen remains unknown.

The receptor's source is a female donor in good health. Some clones in this sample may be carry-over from other donors' samples. The specimen was whole blood.

In DNA form, the CDR3 reads TGTGCCAGCTCGGTACTAGCGGGAGTAGTTGAGCAGTACTTC. Encoded protein: CASSVLAGVVEQYF. This rearrangement joins TRBV18 to TRBJ2-7; TRBD2 matches 11 bases. The trim removed 6 bases at V and 7 bases at J, leaving 8 bases unmatched. CDR1 is KGHSH, CDR2 LQKENI, per germline. CDR3 length: 14 amino acids.